This entry lists 14 T cell receptor beta chains sequenced from one sample in a study of shared clonotypes between healthy human individuals. The table came from immunoSEQ multiplex PCR; TCRdb's copy has only in-frame clones and leaves some out. The sample lists roughly 2.2 million clones; 80% to 95% were seen once. The sample consisted of naive CD4+ T cells from PBMCs. Documented subset: CD45RA+ positively selected. These receptor sequences come from a man between 18 and 29 years old in good health. Some clones in this sample may be carry-over from other donors' samples.

The chain joins TRBV5-6 to TRBJ2-3; D is ambiguous. Germline V gives CDR1 SGHDT, CDR2 YYEEEE. V was clipped by 4 bases and J by 4 bases, with 10 bases between them. The CDR3 extends over 13 amino acids. The CDR3 coding sequence is TGTGCCAGCAGCCCCGGGCTGCCAGATACGCAGTATTTT. This encodes CASSPGLPDTQYF.

The chain joins TRBV29-1 to TRBJ1-1, with TRBD1 matching over 12 bases. The germline gives CDR1 SQVTM, CDR2 ANQGSEA. The CDR3 has 13 amino acids. V shed 6 bases and J 7 bases; nucleotides not matched to a gene: 6. The DNA for the CDR3 is TGCAGCGTGGCGGGACAGGGGGCTGGTGAAGCTTTCTTT. Amino acid sequence: CSVAGQGAGEAFF. Together with reference TRBV29-1 and TRBJ1-1, the CDR3 gives the full variable domain: SAVISQKPSRDICQRGTSLTIQCQVDSQVTMMFWYRQQPGQSLTLIATANQGSEATYESGFVIDKFPISRPNLTFSTLTVSNMSPEDSSIYLCSVAGQGAGEAFFGQGTRLTVV.

The CDR3 here is CASSSQGAQFNQEQFF. For the CDR3, the DNA is TGCGCCAGCAGCTCACAGGGGGCGCAATTCAACCAGGAGCAGTTCTTC. The genes are TRBV5-1 and TRBJ2-1; the match to TRBD1 covers 9 bases. Germline-derived CDR1 and CDR2 are SGHRS and YFSETQ. The ends lost 3 bases at V and 10 bases at J; junction bases unmatched: 14. The CDR3 has 16 residues. Full variable domain (remainder filled in from reference TRBV5-1 and TRBJ2-1): KAGVTQTPRYLIKTRGQQVTLSCSPISGHRSVSWYQQTPGQGLQFLFEYFSETQRNKGNFPGRFSGRQFSNSRSEMNVSTLELGDSALYLCASSSQGAQFNQEQFFGPGTRLTVL.

V usage is TRBV10-2 and J usage is TRBJ2-7; TRBD1 is a possible D gene (5 bases). This CDR3 contains 12 residues. From germline, CDR1 is WSHSY and CDR2 SAAADI. V was pared by 2 bases and J by 4 bases, with 6 bases between. The chain's CDR3 is CASSEQGYEQYF. As DNA, the CDR3 is TGCGCCAGCAGTGAGCAGGGTTACGAGCAGTACTTC.

The chain combines TRBV7-2 with TRBJ2-7; 10 nucleotides agree with TRBD2. With V trimmed by 5 bases and J by 0 bases, 16 bases remained unmatched. The CDR3 spans 19 residues. CDR1 and CDR2 (germline): SGHTA, FQGNSA. CDR3 in amino acids: CASSPTRGTSELSSYEQYF. The CDR3 nucleotides read TGTGCCAGCAGCCCTACTCGCGGGACTAGCGAATTGAGCTCCTACGAGCAGTACTTC.

This clone appeared a single time. The chain uses TRBV5-1 and TRBJ1-2, with no clear D. V lost 4 bases to trimming and J lost 5 bases, with 21 bases between them. CDR3 length: 16 amino acids. Germline assignment: CDR1 SGHRS and CDR2 YFSETQ. CDR3 in DNA: TGCGCCAGCAGCACGGACTCACCTTTTACTGGGTATGGCTACACCTTC. This codes for CASSTDSPFTGYGYTF. The full variable domain, in which reference TRBV5-1 and TRBJ1-2 provide the parts outside the CDR3, is KAGVTQTPRYLIKTRGQQVTLSCSPISGHRSVSWYQQTPGQGLQFLFEYFSETQRNKGNFPGRFSGRQFSNSRSEMNVSTLELGDSALYLCASSTDSPFTGYGYTFGSGTRLTVV.

The chain is built from TRBV19 and TRBJ1-1; possible D gene TRBD1, 6 bases. The CDR3 runs 14 residues. The V end was cut by 5 bases, the J end by 5 bases, with 15 bases between. CDR1 and CDR2 from the germline V gene are LNHDA and SQIVND (reference sequence). In DNA form, the CDR3 reads TGTGCCAGTAGTTTGGGGCAGGGGAGGACTGAAGCTTTCTTT. This sequence encodes CASSLGQGRTEAFF.

In the case of this clone: This CDR3 is also generated by other DNA sequences in the sample. V is TRBV6-1 and J is TRBJ2-7; no reliable D call. The CDR3 length is 10 residues. Deletions cut 8 bases from V and 4 bases from J, with 6 bases between. Germline CDR1 and CDR2: MNHNS and SASEGT. In DNA, the CDR3 is TGTGCCAGCGGCACGTACGAGCAGTACTTC. It specifies CASGTYEQYF.

The gene calls are TRBV28 and TRBJ2-7, with 7 nucleotides matching TRBD2. Germline V lookup: CDR1 MDHEN, CDR2 SYDVKM. Unmatched junction bases numbered 4, after V lost 0 bases and J lost 11 bases. The CDR3 is 12 residues long. CDR3 amino acids: CASSLWQRGEYF. DNA for the CDR3: TGTGCCAGCAGTTTATGGCAGCGGGGCGAGTACTTC. The full variable domain, its missing parts supplied by reference TRBV28 and TRBJ2-7, is DVKVTQSSRYLVKRTGEKVFLECVQDMDHENMFWYRQDPGLGLRLIYFSYDVKMKEKGDIPEGYSVSREKKERFSLILESASTNQTSMYLCASSLWQRGEYFGPGTRLTVT.

With respect to this clone: The identical CDR3 is also encoded by other nucleotide sequences in the sample. J is TRBJ1-1 and V is TRBV10-3; D remains unclear. CDR3 length: 14 amino acids. CDR1 and CDR2 from the germline V gene are ENHRY and SYGVKD. V was cut by 0 bases and J by 2 bases, with 7 bases left in between. CDR3 sequence reads: CAISESADNTEAFF. The CDR3 bases are TGTGCCATCAGTGAGTCAGCGGACAACACTGAAGCTTTCTTT.

The chain carries TRBV29-1 and TRBJ2-7; maybe TRBD1 (8 bases). V was cut by 2 bases and J by 7 bases, with 12 bases left in between. The CDR3 has 12 residues. Germline-derived CDR1 and CDR2 are SQVTM and ANQGSEA. The CDR3 nucleotides read TGCAGCGTTGAAACAGGGGGGGAAGAGCAGTACTTC. Translated: CSVETGGEEQYF.

This sequence joins TRBV14 and TRBJ2-2; D unresolved. The V and J ends lost 0 bases and 6 bases respectively, with 14 bases between them. The CDR3 is made up of 16 amino acids. The germline V gene has CDR1 SGHDN and CDR2 FVKESK. The CDR3 loop reads CASSQDPAVYPGELFF. The CDR3, as DNA: TGTGCCAGCAGCCAAGACCCCGCTGTGTACCCCGGGGAGCTGTTTTTT.

The V and J genes are TRBV30 and TRBJ2-1; 11 bases match TRBD2. The CDR3 covers 21 residues. Germline lookup yields CDR1 GTSNPN and CDR2 SVGIG (reference sequence). Unmatched junction bases numbered 23, after V lost 2 bases and J lost 5 bases. This CDR3 reads CAWSPFFGTSGRSPIHNEQFF. The CDR3 coding sequence is TGTGCCTGGAGTCCTTTCTTCGGGACTAGCGGCCGCTCCCCGATCCACAATGAGCAGTTCTTC.

The chain's CDR3 is CASSPGAGASSYEQYF. The CDR3 DNA reads as TGTGCCAGCTCACCGGGGGCGGGGGCTAGCTCCTACGAGCAGTACTTC. This sequence joins TRBV18 and TRBJ2-7, with TRBD2 as a possible D gene (7 bases). Germline assignment: CDR1 KGHSH and CDR2 LQKENI. The CDR3 runs to 16 residues. V lost 3 bases, J lost 0 bases, and 15 bases lay in between. Looking up the rest from reference TRBV18 and TRBJ2-7 gives the full variable domain: NAGVMQNPRHLVRRRGQEARLRCSPMKGHSHVYWYRQLPEEGLKFMVYLQKENIIDESGMPKERFSAEFPKEGPSILRIQQVVRGDSAAYFCASSPGAGASSYEQYFGPGTRLTVT.